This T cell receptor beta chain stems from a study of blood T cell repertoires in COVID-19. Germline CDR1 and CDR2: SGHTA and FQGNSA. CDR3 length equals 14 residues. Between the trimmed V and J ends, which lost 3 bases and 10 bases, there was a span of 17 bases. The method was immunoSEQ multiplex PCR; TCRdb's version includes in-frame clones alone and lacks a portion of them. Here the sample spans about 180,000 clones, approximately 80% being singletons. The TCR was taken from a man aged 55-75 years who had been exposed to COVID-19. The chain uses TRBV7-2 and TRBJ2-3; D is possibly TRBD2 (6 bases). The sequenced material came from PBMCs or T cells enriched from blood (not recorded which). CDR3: CASSFLAPPRAQYF. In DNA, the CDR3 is TGTGCCAGCAGCTTTCTAGCGCCCCCCCGCGCGCAGTATTTT.